A single sample is the source of the 22 T cell receptor beta chains below, sequenced in a study of blood T cell repertoires in COVID-19. The assay was immunoSEQ multiplex PCR, and TCRdb's table has in-frame clones only and misses some. The data hold about 250,000 clones, with around 88% observed a single time. Sequencing input: peripheral blood. These receptors all stem from a woman aged 30 to 39 with COVID-19, enrolled during active disease.

The gene calls are TRBV21-1 and TRBJ2-1; the table's D call of TRBD2 was not tested on the DNA. TRBV21-1 is a recognized pseudogene. There are 16 residues in the CDR3. CDR3 loop: CASSPTSGGNRNEQFF. In DNA form, the CDR3 reads TGTGCCAGCAGCCCGACTAGCGGGGGTAATCGAAATGAGCAGTTCTTC.

The chain recombines TRBV28 with TRBJ1-2; D unresolved. V was shortened by 3 bases and J by 1 base, with 3 bases between the two germline ends. CDR1 and CDR2 (germline): MDHEN, SYDVKM. The CDR3 length is 12 residues. CDR3 amino acids: CASSLSNYGYTF. The DNA for the CDR3 is TGTGCCAGCAGTTTGAGTAACTATGGCTACACCTTC.

The CDR3, as DNA: TGTGCCAGCAGTTATTCGGCACGTGGGAGTGATGTCTATGGCTACACCTTC. It codes for CASSYSARGSDVYGYTF. The chain is built from TRBV6-2 or TRBV6-3 and TRBJ1-2, with D unclear. The CDR3 covers 17 residues. V gave up 3 bases and J gave up 4 bases, with 21 bases separating them. Germline assignment: CDR1 MNHEY and CDR2 SVGEGT.

V and J are TRBV29-1 and TRBJ2-1, with TRBD1 matching over 7 bases. Losses at the gene ends were 6 bases for V and 9 bases for J; bases not matched to a gene: 14. The CDR3 spans 14 residues. In germline, CDR1 is SQVTM, CDR2 ANQGSEA. In DNA form, the CDR3 reads TGCAGCGTCCCGGACAGGAGAAGCTTGAGTGAGCAGTTCTTC. Translation gives CSVPDRRSLSEQFF.

The chain has TRBV2 and TRBJ2-1; 8 positions agree with TRBD1. Germline CDR1 and CDR2: SNHLY and FYNNEI. CDR3 length: 14 amino acids. The V and J ends lost 8 bases and 9 bases, in that order; junction bases with no gene match: 12. CDR3 region: CASVIGTGIVEQFF. In DNA, the CDR3 is TGTGCCAGCGTAATAGGGACAGGTATCGTTGAGCAGTTCTTC.

In DNA form, the CDR3 reads TGTGCCAGCAGCTCCGGGACTCTAGAGCAGTACGTC. Translation gives CASSSGTLEQYV. J is TRBJ2-7 and V is TRBV5-6, with a tentative D call TRBD2 (6 bases). Germline CDR1 and CDR2: SGHDT and YYEEEE. This CDR3 region has 12 residues. Trimming took off 3 bases at V and 7 bases at J, with 11 bases between the two ends.

The chain joins TRBV14 to TRBJ1-2; D is perhaps TRBD1 (5 bases). The CDR3 covers 19 residues. Trimming removed 1 base at V and 2 bases at J, with 23 bases between. CDR1 and CDR2 from the germline V gene are SGHDN and FVKESK. The DNA for the CDR3 is TGTGCCAGCAGCCAAGGGGCGTATCGTGGAGGGGAAAGAAACTATGGCTACACCTTC. Protein product: CASSQGAYRGGERNYGYTF.

This rearrangement joins TRBV5-6 to TRBJ1-3; TRBD1 is a possible D gene (5 bases). The CDR3 loop spans 16 amino acids. Trimming shortened V by 2 bases and J by 0 bases, and 12 bases separated the two germline ends. CDR1 is SGHDT and CDR2 is YYEEEE in the germline V gene. The CDR3 DNA follows: TGTGCCAGCAGCTTCGCGGGGCCTCTCTCTGGAAACACCATATATTTT. Its protein product is CASSFAGPLSGNTIYF.

The gene calls are TRBV2 and TRBJ2-7, with 13 bases identical to TRBD2. The V gene's germline CDR1 is SNHLY and CDR2 FYNNEI. The junction had 5 bases not matched to a gene; V was cut back by 7 bases and J by 2 bases. CDR3 length: 15 residues. The CDR3 nucleotides are TGTGCCAGCACCCCTGGGACTAGCGGGACCTACGAGCAGTACTTC. This translates into CASTPGTSGTYEQYF. Drawing the rest from reference TRBV2 and TRBJ2-7, the complete variable domain is EPEVTQTPSHQVTQMGQEVILRCVPISNHLYFYWYRQILGQKVEFLVSFYNNEISEKSEIFDDQFSVERPDGSNFTLKIRSTKLEDSAMYFCASTPGTSGTYEQYFGPGTRLTVT.

CDR3 loop: CAISDSKGRDQPQHF. The CDR3 region has the DNA TGTGCCATCAGTGATTCAAAGGGCAGGGATCAGCCCCAGCATTTT. The rearrangement joins TRBV10-3 to TRBJ1-5; a weak D match, TRBD1 (5 bases). V lost 3 bases and J lost 5, with 14 bases in between. Germline loops: CDR1 ENHRY, CDR2 SYGVKD. The CDR3 is 15 residues long.

V and J are TRBV15 and TRBJ1-5; 7 bases align to TRBD1. V was clipped by 3 bases and J by 7 bases; unmatched bases: 9. Germline-derived CDR1 and CDR2 are LNHNV and YYDKDF (reference sequence). There are 15 residues in the CDR3. The CDR3 DNA reads TGTGCCACCAGCAGTCCCACAGGGGTTGGGCAGCCCCAGCATTTT. As protein: CATSSPTGVGQPQHF.

The chain employs TRBV10-2 and TRBJ2-7; 8 bases are a match to TRBD1. Per germline, CDR1 WSHSY and CDR2 SAAADI. The trim removed 1 base at V and 2 bases at J, leaving 10 bases unmatched. The CDR3 extends over 17 amino acids. CDR3 residues: CASSEFNPGTGTYEQYV. The CDR3 DNA reads TGCGCCAGCAGTGAGTTTAACCCCGGGACAGGAACCTACGAGCAGTACGTC.

The rearrangement joins TRBV18 to TRBJ2-7; 8 nucleotides match TRBD2. The CDR3 totals 14 residues. CDR1 and CDR2 from the germline V gene are KGHSH and LQKENI. V trimming: 4 bases; J trimming: 2 bases; junction bases outside the gene matches: 4. CDR3 DNA sequence: TGTGCCAGCTCACTAACTAGCGGCACCTACGAGCAGTACGTC. Amino acid sequence: CASSLTSGTYEQYV.

The table lists this clone with a few counts. The gene calls are TRBV18 and TRBJ2-7, with D tentatively TRBD2 (5 bases). The CDR3 spans 13 residues. Deletions cut 5 bases from V and 5 bases from J, with 13 bases between. The germline V gene encodes CDR1 KGHSH and CDR2 LQKENI. The CDR3 nucleotides are TGTGCCAGCTCATCGAGGGATGGCGACGAGCAGTACTTC. Translating gives CASSSRDGDEQYF.

The J gene is TRBJ1-2, the V gene TRBV25-1, with D maybe TRBD1 (6 bases). V dropped 7 bases and J dropped 3 bases, with 15 bases sitting between them. Per the germline V gene, CDR1 is MGHDK and CDR2 is SYGVNS. The CDR3 has 14 residues. The CDR3 DNA is TGTGCCAGCAAGGGACAATTGAACGACTATGGCTACACCTTC. The encoded protein is CASKGQLNDYGYTF.

The chain uses TRBV3-1 (or the pseudogene TRBV3-2) and TRBJ2-3, with a possible D match to TRBD2 (5 bases). This CDR3 spans 16 amino acids. With 3 bases removed from V and 2 bases from J, the gap between germline ends came to 15 bases. Germline V gives CDR1 LGHDT, CDR2 YNNKEL (reference sequence). The DNA for the CDR3 is TGTGCCAGCAGCCAGGGAAGATCTCTAGCCACAGATACGCAGTATTTT. Translated, it gives CASSQGRSLATDTQYF.

This chain joins TRBV29-1 and TRBJ1-6, with D hard to call. There are 13 residues in the CDR3. Germline lookup yields CDR1 SQVTM and CDR2 ANQGSEA. The germline V and J ends were trimmed by 4 bases and 2 bases, with 6 bases remaining between them. CDR3 amino acids: CSVGAAYNSPLHF. DNA of the CDR3: TGCAGCGTTGGAGCGGCCTATAATTCACCCCTCCACTTT.

DNA of the CDR3: TGTGCCAGCAGTCTCTTTACAGTTCTGTCTGAAGCTTTCTTT. The encoded protein is CASSLFTVLSEAFF. V is TRBV5-4 and J is TRBJ1-1; D unresolved. CDR1 is SGHNT, CDR2 YYREEE, per germline (reference sequence). The V end lost 5 bases, the J end lost 6 bases, and 17 bases lay between the germline ends. The CDR3 length is 14 residues.

The sample holds one count of this clone. The rearrangement links TRBV27 to TRBJ2-2, with 12 bases matching TRBD2. Germline CDR1 MNHEY, CDR2 SMNVEV (reference sequence). Trimming removed 2 bases from V and 4 bases from J; junction bases left unmatched: 5. The CDR3 covers 17 residues. The CDR3 region is CASSLGTSGWGTGELFF. The CDR3 DNA follows: TGTGCCAGCAGTTTAGGGACTAGCGGGTGGGGCACCGGGGAGCTGTTTTTT.

The rearrangement joins TRBV6-5 to TRBJ1-5, with a possible D match to TRBD1 (5 bases). Trimming removed 5 bases at V and 6 bases at J, with 11 bases between. The CDR3 extends over 13 amino acids. The germline gives CDR1 MNHEY, CDR2 SVGAGI. The CDR3 reads CASSISQGQPQHF. CDR3 nucleotides: TGTGCCAGCAGTATTAGCCAGGGTCAGCCCCAGCATTTT.

This clone turned up a few times. The rearrangement uses TRBV5-1 and TRBJ2-3, with a tentative D call TRBD2 (6 bases). This CDR3 contains 15 residues. V was shortened by 4 bases and J by 3 bases, with 15 bases between the two germline ends. Germline assignment: CDR1 SGHRS and CDR2 YFSETQ. CDR3 sequence (DNA): TGCGCCAGCAGCCGGAACGGGGGAGGAACAGATACGCAGTATTTT. This gives the protein CASSRNGGGTDTQYF.

The V call is TRBV3-1 (or the pseudogene TRBV3-2), the J call TRBJ2-1, with D perhaps TRBD2 (6 bases). The CDR3 is 13 amino acids. Germline CDR1 LGHDT, CDR2 YNNKEL (reference sequence). V lost 2 bases and J 12 bases, leaving 14 bases between the germline ends. Here the CDR3 reads CASSQRRDAVQFF. CDR3 coding DNA: TGTGCCAGCAGCCAAAGGAGGGACGCGGTGCAGTTCTTC.